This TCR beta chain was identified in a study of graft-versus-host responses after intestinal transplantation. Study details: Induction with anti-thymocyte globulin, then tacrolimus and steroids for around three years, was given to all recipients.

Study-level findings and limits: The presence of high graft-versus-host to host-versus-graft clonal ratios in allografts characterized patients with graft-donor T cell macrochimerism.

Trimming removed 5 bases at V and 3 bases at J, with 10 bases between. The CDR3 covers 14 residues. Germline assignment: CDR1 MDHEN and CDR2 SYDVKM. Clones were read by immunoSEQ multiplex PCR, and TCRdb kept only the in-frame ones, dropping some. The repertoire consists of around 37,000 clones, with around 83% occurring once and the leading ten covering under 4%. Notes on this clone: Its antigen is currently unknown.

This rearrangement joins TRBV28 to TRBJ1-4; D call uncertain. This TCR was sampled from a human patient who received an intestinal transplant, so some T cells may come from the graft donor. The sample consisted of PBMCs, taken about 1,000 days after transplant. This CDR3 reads CASSLLSSNEKLFF. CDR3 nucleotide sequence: TGTGCCAGCAGTCTTCTGTCCTCTAATGAAAAACTGTTTTTT.